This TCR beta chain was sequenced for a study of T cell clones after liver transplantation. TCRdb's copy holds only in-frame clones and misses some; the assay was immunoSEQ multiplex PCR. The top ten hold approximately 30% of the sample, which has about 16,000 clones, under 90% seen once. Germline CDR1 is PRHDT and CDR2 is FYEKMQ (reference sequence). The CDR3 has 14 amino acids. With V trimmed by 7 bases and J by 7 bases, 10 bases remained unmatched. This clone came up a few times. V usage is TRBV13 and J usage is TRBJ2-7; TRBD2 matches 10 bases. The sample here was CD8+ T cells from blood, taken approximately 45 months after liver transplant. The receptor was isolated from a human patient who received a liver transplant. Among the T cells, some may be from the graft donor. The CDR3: CASNPWGLAREQYF. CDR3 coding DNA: TGTGCCAGCAACCCTTGGGGACTAGCGAGGGAGCAGTACTTC.